This passage covers 17 T cell receptor beta chains from one sample sequenced in a study of vaccination and CD4 T cells after COVID-19. Oncomine TCR Beta short-read sequencing was applied to DNA from cultured CD4+ T cells. In TCRdb, the PCR reads were re-called with MiXCR into one record per CDR3 protein. This sample has over 14,000 distinct CDR3 sequences, with under 45% found just once. Which antigens these TCRs recognize remains unknown. As for treatment: roughly 10-day PBMC culture with coronavirus spike peptide pools or control peptides (ViraFEST assay). Sequenced input: cultured CD4+ T cells from blood. These TCRs come from a human donor with COVID-19.

This rearrangement joins TRBV20-1 to TRBJ2-3; TRBD2 aligns across 9 bases. Germline V gene data show CDR1 as DFQATT and CDR2 as SNEGSKA (reference sequence). V shed 6 bases, J shed 1 base, and the junction held 11 bases outside the gene matches. This CDR3 is built from 16 residues. DNA for the CDR3: TGCAGTGCCAAACCCGAACTAGCGGGTGGCACAGATACGCAGTATTTT. Translated, it gives CSAKPELAGGTDTQYF.

This clonotype was recorded a few times. In DNA, the CDR3 is TGCAGCCAAATTAGCGGGGCCACAGATACGCAGTATTTT. It yields the protein CSQISGATDTQYF. V gene TRBV20-1 combines with J gene TRBJ2-3; 8 bases agree with TRBD2. Germline CDR1 and CDR2: DFQATT and SNEGSKA (reference sequence). The length of the CDR3 is 13 residues.

V and J are TRBV6-7 and TRBJ1-2, with D perhaps TRBD1 (6 bases). TRBV6-7 is an open reading frame whose function is uncertain. The CDR3 spans 22 residues. Trimming removed 0 bases from V and 3 bases from J, with 32 bases in between. The CDR3, as DNA: TGTGCCAGCAGTTACTCCGGACAGACTACTTTCTGCTCGTTCGATCCCCACTATGGCTACACCTTC. It yields the protein CASSYSGQTTFCSFDPHYGYTF.

V is TRBV19 and J is TRBJ2-7; 11 bases are shared with TRBD1. CDR1 LNHDA and CDR2 SQIVND come from the germline V gene (reference sequence). CDR3 size: 16 residues. The V gene end was trimmed by 4 bases and the J gene end by 4 bases; junction bases not matched to a gene: 9. CDR3 sequence reads: CASSTLGQGVSYEQYF. DNA for the CDR3: TGTGCCAGTAGTACTTTGGGACAGGGGGTTTCGTACGAGCAGTACTTC.

The chain carries TRBV6-5 and TRBJ2-5; 13 bases align to TRBD2. V lost 0 bases to trimming and J lost 6 bases; unmatched junction nucleotides: 10. CDR3 length equals 18 residues. Germline V CDR1 and CDR2: MNHEY, SVGAGI. The CDR3 bases are TGTGCCAGCAGTTACTCGTCGACTAGCGGGGGGTGGGGCAAGACCCAGTACTTC. This gives the protein CASSYSSTSGGWGKTQYF.

As regards this clonotype: One junction end disagrees with the germline gene, perhaps due to a read error. The chain has TRBV7-9 and TRBJ1-1; no clear D gene. Per germline, CDR1 SEHNR and CDR2 FQNEAQ (reference sequence). The CDR3 has 11 amino acids. The chain's CDR3 is CASSDGRTCDF. CDR3 sequence (DNA): TGTGCCAGCAGCGACGGACGGACTTGTGATTTT.

About this clonotype itself: Its ends do not fully match the called genes, so a read error is possible. The genes are TRBV10-3 and TRBJ2-2; 7 bases are a match to TRBD1. Germline V gene lookup returns CDR1 ENHRY and CDR2 SYGVKD. The CDR3 totals 15 residues. The CDR3 DNA reads as TGTGCCACTCGATGGGGGACAGCGAACACCGGGAAGCTGTTTTTT. Its translation: CATRWGTANTGKLFF.

The rearrangement joins TRBV2 to TRBJ1-1; TRBD1 agrees at 10 bases. Trimming removed 7 bases from V and 5 bases from J; junction bases left unmatched: 7. The CDR3 length is 14 residues. CDR1 SNHLY and CDR2 FYNNEI come from the germline V gene. CDR3 protein: CASKGTGEGTEAFF. Written as DNA, the CDR3 is TGTGCCAGCAAGGGGACAGGGGAAGGTACTGAAGCTTTCTTT. The entire variable domain, with the rest obtained from reference TRBV2 and TRBJ1-1, is as follows: EPEVTQTPSHQVTQMGQEVILRCVPISNHLYFYWYRQILGQKVEFLVSFYNNEISEKSEIFDDQFSVERPDGSNFTLKIRSTKLEDSAMYFCASKGTGEGTEAFFGQGTRLTVV.

This chain connects TRBV18 to TRBJ1-3; unclear D gene. V was shortened by 3 bases and J by 0 bases, with 9 bases between the two germline ends. CDR3 length equals 15 residues. Germline CDR1 is KGHSH and CDR2 is LQKENI. This CDR3 is CASSPNSLSGNTIYF. CDR3 nucleotide sequence: TGTGCCAGCTCACCTAACAGCCTCTCTGGAAACACCATATATTTT.

The chain links TRBV6-5 to TRBJ1-5; D uncertain. There are 15 residues in the CDR3. V was pared by 0 bases and J by 0 bases, with 6 bases between. In germline, CDR1 is MNHEY, CDR2 SVGAGI. The CDR3 spells CASSYSRYSNQPQHF. CDR3 DNA: TGTGCCAGCAGTTACTCGAGATATAGCAATCAGCCCCAGCATTTT.

This clonotype was found once. The rearrangement links TRBV7-3 to TRBJ2-3, with TRBD2 matching over 7 bases. Trimming removed 3 bases from V and 2 bases from J; junction bases left unmatched: 5. Germline V CDR1 and CDR2: SGHTA, FQGTGA. The CDR3 runs to 15 residues. The CDR3 DNA reads as TGTGCCAGCAGCTTGCAAGCGGGGTACACAGATACGCAGTATTTT. It translates to CASSLQAGYTDTQYF. The full variable domain, completed using reference TRBV7-3 and TRBJ2-3, is GAGVSQTPSNKVTEKGKYVELRCDPISGHTALYWYRQSLGQGPEFLIYFQGTGAADDSGLPNDRFFAVRPEGSVSTLKIQRTERGDSAVYLCASSLQAGYTDTQYFGPGTRLTVL.

V usage is TRBV7-2 and J usage is TRBJ2-7; D gene unclear. The CDR3 extends over 13 amino acids. CDR1 is SGHTA and CDR2 is FQGNSA in the germline V gene. V was cut by 1 base and J by 4 bases, with 8 bases left in between. The CDR3 loop reads CASSLGQPYEQYF. DNA of the CDR3: TGTGCCAGCAGCTTAGGTCAGCCATACGAGCAGTACTTC.

The chain joins TRBV6-5 to TRBJ2-1; TRBD1 matches 8 bases. V shed 2 bases, J shed 5 bases, and the junction held 5 bases outside the gene matches. The CDR3 length is 15 residues. CDR1 MNHEY and CDR2 SVGAGI come from the germline V gene. CDR3 bases: TGTGCCAGCAGTTACGACAGGGGATCAGACAATGAGCAGTTCTTC. This translates into CASSYDRGSDNEQFF.

J is TRBJ2-7 and V is TRBV12-3 or TRBV12-4, with D perhaps TRBD1 (7 bases). There are 15 residues in the CDR3. Trimming took 1 base from V and 3 from J, leaving 13 bases between them. CDR3 bases: TGTGCCAGCAGTTTAGGAGTCCAGGGGGGCTACGAGCAGTACTTC. Protein product: CASSLGVQGGYEQYF.

The chain uses TRBV18 and TRBJ1-1, with 8 bases that match TRBD1. This CDR3 region has 15 residues. With 5 bases clipped from V and 0 bases from J, the junction kept 5 bases outside the gene matches. CDR1 KGHSH and CDR2 LQKENI come from the germline V gene. The CDR3 nucleotides read TGTGCCAGCTCAATTGGACAGGGAATGAACACTGAAGCTTTCTTT. Its protein is CASSIGQGMNTEAFF.

This sequence joins TRBV20-1 and TRBJ2-7, with 10 bases aligning to TRBD1. The CDR3 loop spans 15 amino acids. Per germline, CDR1 DFQATT and CDR2 SNEGSKA (reference sequence). V dropped 6 bases and J dropped 5; count of bases not matched to a gene: 13. CDR3 sequence: CSAPLRDRGPNEQYF. CDR3 nucleotides: TGCAGTGCCCCTCTTCGGGACAGGGGTCCAAACGAGCAGTACTTC.

This clonotype came up a few times. This chain joins TRBV6-1 and TRBJ2-3, with TRBD1 matching over 11 bases. V was clipped by 5 bases and J by 3 bases; unmatched bases: 13. CDR1 is MNHNS, CDR2 SASEGT, per germline. The CDR3 contains 18 residues. The CDR3, as DNA: TGTGCCAGCAGTACCCTCTTTGGCGGGACAGGGGGTACAGATACGCAGTATTTT. As protein: CASSTLFGGTGGTDTQYF.